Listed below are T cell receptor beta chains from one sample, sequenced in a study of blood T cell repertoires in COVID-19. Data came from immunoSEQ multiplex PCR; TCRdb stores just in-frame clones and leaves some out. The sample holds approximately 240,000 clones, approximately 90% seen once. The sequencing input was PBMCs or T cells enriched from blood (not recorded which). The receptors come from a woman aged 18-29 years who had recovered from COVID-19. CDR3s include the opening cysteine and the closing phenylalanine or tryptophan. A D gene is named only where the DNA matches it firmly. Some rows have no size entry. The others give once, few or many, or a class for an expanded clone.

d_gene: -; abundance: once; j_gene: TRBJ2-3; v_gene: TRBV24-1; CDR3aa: CATSSNRELTDTQYF; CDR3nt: TGTGCCACCAGTTCGAACAGGGAACTCACAGATACGCAGTATTTT
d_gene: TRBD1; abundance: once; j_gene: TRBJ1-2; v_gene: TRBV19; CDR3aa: CASSWLGQGAWGYTF; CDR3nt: TGTGCCAGTAGCTGGCTCGGACAGGGGGCTTGGGGCTACACCTTC
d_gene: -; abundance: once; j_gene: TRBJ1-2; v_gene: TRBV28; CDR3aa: CASTQSTYGYTF; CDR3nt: TGTGCCAGCACTCAGTCAACCTATGGCTACACCTTC
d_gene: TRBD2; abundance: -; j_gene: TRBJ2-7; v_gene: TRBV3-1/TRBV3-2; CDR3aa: CASSQDLGLAPPYEQYF; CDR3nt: TGTGCCAGCAGCCAAGATTTAGGACTAGCTCCTCCCTACGAGCAGTACTTC
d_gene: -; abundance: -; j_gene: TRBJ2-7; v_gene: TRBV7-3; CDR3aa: CASSPSTPTYEQYF; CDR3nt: TGTGCCAGCAGCCCCTCAACACCGACCTACGAGCAGTACTTC
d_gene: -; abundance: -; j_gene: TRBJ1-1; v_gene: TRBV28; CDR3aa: CASSSTSGTPNTEAFF; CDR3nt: TGTGCCAGCAGTTCAACTTCCGGGACACCGAACACTGAAGCTTTCTTT
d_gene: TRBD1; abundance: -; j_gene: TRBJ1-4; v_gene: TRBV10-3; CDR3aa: CAISTPGQGTEKLFF; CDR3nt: TGTGCCATCAGTACCCCGGGACAGGGGACTGAAAAACTGTTTTTT
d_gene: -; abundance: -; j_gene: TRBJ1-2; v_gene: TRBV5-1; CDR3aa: CASSEQGPYYGYTF; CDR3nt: TGCGCCAGCAGCGAACAGGGCCCCTACTATGGCTACACCTTC
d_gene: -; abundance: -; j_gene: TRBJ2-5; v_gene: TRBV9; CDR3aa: CASSVGPGMETQYF; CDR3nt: TGTGCCAGCAGCGTAGGGCCGGGGATGGAGACCCAGTACTTC
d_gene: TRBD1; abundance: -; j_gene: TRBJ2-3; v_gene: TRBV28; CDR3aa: CASGGTGGNTQYF; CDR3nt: TGTGCCAGCGGCGGGACAGGGGGGAATACGCAGTATTTT
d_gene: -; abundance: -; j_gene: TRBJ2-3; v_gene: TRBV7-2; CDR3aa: CASSLGRGFSTDTQYF; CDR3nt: TGTGCCAGCAGCTTGGGGCGGGGTTTCAGCACAGATACGCAGTATTTT
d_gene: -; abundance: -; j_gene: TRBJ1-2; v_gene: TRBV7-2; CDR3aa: CASSINRFPASLGYTF; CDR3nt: TGTGCCAGCAGCATAAACAGGTTCCCAGCATCCCTTGGCTACACCTTC